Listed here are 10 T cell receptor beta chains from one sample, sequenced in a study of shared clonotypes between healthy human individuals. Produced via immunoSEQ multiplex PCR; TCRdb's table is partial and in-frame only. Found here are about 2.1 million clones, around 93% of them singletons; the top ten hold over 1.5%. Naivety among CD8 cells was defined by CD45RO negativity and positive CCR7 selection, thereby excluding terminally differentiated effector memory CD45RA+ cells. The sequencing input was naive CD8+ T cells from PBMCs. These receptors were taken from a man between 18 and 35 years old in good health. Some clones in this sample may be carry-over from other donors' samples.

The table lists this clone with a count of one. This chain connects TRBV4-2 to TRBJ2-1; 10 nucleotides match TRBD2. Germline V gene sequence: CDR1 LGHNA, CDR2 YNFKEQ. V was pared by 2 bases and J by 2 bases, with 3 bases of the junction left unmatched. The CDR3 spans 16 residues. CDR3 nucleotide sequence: TGTGCCAGCAGCCAAAGGACTAGCGGCCCCTACAATGAGCAGTTCTTC. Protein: CASSQRTSGPYNEQFF.

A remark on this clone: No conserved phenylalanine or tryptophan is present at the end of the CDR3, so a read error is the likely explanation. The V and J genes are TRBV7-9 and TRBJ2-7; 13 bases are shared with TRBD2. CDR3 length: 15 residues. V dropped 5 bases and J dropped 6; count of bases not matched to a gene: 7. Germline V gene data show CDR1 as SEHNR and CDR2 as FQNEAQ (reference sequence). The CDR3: CASSVGLAGAVEQYL. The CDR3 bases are TGTGCCAGCAGCGTCGGACTAGCGGGAGCGGTCGAGCAGTACCTC.

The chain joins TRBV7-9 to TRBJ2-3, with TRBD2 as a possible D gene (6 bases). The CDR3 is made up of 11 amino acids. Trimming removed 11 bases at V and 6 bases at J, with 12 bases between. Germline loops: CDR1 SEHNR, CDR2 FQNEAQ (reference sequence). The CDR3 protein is CAGGSLDTQYF. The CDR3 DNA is TGTGCCGGGGGGAGTTTGGATACGCAGTATTTT.

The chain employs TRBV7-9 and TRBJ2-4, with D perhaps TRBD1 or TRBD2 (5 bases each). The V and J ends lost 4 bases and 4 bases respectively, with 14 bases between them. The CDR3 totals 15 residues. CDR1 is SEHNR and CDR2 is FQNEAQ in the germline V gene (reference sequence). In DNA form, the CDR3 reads TGTGCCAGCAGCTGGGACGGGGAACCAAAAAACATTCAGTACTTC. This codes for CASSWDGEPKNIQYF.

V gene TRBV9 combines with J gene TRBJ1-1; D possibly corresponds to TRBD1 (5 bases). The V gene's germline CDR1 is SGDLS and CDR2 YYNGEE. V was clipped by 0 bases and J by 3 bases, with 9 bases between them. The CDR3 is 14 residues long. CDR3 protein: CASSVGRGDTEAFF. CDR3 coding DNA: TGTGCCAGCAGCGTAGGTAGGGGAGACACTGAAGCTTTCTTT.

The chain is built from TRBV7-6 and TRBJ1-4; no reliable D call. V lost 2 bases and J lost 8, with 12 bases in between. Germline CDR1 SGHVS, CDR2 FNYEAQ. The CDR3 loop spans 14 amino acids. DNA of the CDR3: TGTGCCAGCAGCTTAAGATTTGTGGGCGAAAAACTGTTTTTT. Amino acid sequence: CASSLRFVGEKLFF. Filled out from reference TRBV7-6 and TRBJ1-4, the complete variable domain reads GAGVSQSPRYKVTKRGQDVALRCDPISGHVSLYWYRQALGQGPEFLTYFNYEAQQDKSGLPNDRFSAERPEGSISTLTIQRTEQRDSAMYRCASSLRFVGEKLFFGSGTQLSVL.

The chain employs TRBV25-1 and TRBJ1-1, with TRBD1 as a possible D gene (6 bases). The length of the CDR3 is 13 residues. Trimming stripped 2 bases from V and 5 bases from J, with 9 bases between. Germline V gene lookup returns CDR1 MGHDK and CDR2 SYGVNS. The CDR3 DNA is TGTGCCAGCAGTGAAGGGGGCCTTACTGAAGCTTTCTTT. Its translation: CASSEGGLTEAFF.

CDR3: CASTGRVSGDYEQYF. The CDR3 nucleotides read TGTGCCAGCACAGGGAGGGTTAGCGGAGACTACGAGCAGTACTTC. The chain joins TRBV6-1 to TRBJ2-7; TRBD2 agrees at 7 bases. The CDR3 has 15 amino acids. The germline CDR1 and CDR2 sequences are MNHNS and SASEGT. Germline trimming cut 7 bases from V and 3 bases from J; bases unmatched to any gene: 12.

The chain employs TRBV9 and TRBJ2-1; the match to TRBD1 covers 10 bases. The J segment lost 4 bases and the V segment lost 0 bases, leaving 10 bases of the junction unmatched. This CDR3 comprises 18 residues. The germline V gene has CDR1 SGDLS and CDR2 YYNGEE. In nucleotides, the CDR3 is TGTGCCAGCAGCGTAGTAGCCTGGGACAGGGGTGAATACAATGAGCAGTTCTTC. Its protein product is CASSVVAWDRGEYNEQFF.

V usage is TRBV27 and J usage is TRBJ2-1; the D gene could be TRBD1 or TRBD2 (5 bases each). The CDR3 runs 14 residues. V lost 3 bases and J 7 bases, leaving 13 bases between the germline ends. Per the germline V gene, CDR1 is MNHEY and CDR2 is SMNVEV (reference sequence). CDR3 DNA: TGTGCCAGCAGTTTCGGGACCCCGTTTAATGAGCAGTTCTTC. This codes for CASSFGTPFNEQFF.